This passage covers 19 T cell receptor beta chains from one sample sequenced in a study of low-dose radiotherapy and immunotherapy resistance in tumors. Primers used for first-strand cDNA, a TRAV- and TRBV-specific set, covered both alpha and beta chains. For amplifying TCRs, the PCR ran for 15 to 20 cycles with Phusion, which was used together with a constant-region primer and the adapter on the V primers. In TCRdb, the reads were re-called with MiXCR into one record per CDR3 protein. The sample holds roughly 19,000 distinct CDR3 sequences; under 80% are singletons and the top ten take over 9.5%. The receptors were gathered from a human donor with advanced metastatic prostate, ovarian, gallbladder or colorectal cancer (not recorded which). This table probably holds off-target reads from a library built for another chain.

CDR3 region: CASNVFGLPQYF. The CDR3 DNA reads TGTGCCAGCAACGTTTTCGGCCTCCCTCAGTACTTC. The V call is TRBV28, the J call TRBJ2-7; D is ambiguous. Germline lookup yields CDR1 MDHEN and CDR2 SYDVKM. The CDR3 spans 12 residues. V lost 7 bases to trimming and J lost 10 bases, with 17 bases between them.

The chain links TRBV2 to TRBJ2-1; D is unclear. The germline V gene has CDR1 SNHLY and CDR2 FYNNEI. Trimming left V 9 bases short and J 9 bases short, with 18 bases between. The CDR3 is 13 residues long. The CDR3 bases are TGTGCCAGTTTCCCCGCCCGTAGAAGTGAGCAGTTCTTC. Its protein product is CASFPARRSEQFF.

The chain employs TRBV7-2 and TRBJ2-3; D not certain. The V end lost 6 bases, the J end lost 1 base, and 17 bases lay between the germline ends. CDR1 SGHTA and CDR2 FQGNSA come from the germline V gene. This CDR3 is 16 amino acids long. This CDR3 reads CASSSVSPRGTDTQYF. CDR3 DNA: TGTGCCAGCAGTTCGGTCTCGCCTAGGGGCACAGATACGCAGTATTTT.

This chain joins TRBV6-6 and TRBJ1-3; D is undetermined. The CDR3 consists of 14 residues. The germline V gene encodes CDR1 MNHNY and CDR2 SVGAGI (reference sequence). The ends were cut back, 5 bases at V and 2 bases at J, with 10 bases in the middle. The CDR3 DNA sequence: TGTGCCAGCAGTAGACCTGAGGCTGGAAACACCATATATTTT. Protein: CASSRPEAGNTIYF.

The gene calls are TRBV12-5 and TRBJ2-5; 16 bases map to TRBD2. Germline CDR1 reads LGHNT; CDR2 reads FRNRAP. This CDR3 region has 19 residues. V trimming: 7 bases; J trimming: 5 bases; junction bases outside the gene matches: 16. CDR3 sequence reads: CASAPPGTSGGAGGETQYF. The CDR3 DNA reads as TGTGCTAGTGCCCCCCCCGGGACTAGCGGGGGGGCCGGGGGCGAGACCCAGTACTTC. Full variable domain (outside the CDR3, taken from reference TRBV12-5 and TRBJ2-5): DARVTQTPRHKVTEMGQEVTMRCQPILGHNTVFWYRQTMMQGLELLAYFRNRAPLDDSGMPKDRFSAEMPDATLATLKIQPSEPRDSAVYFCASAPPGTSGGAGGETQYFGPGTRLLVL.

This chain uses TRBV6-1 with TRBJ1-5, with a possible D match to TRBD1 (6 bases). Germline V gives CDR1 MNHNS, CDR2 SASEGT. The CDR3 totals 14 residues. The V gene lost 7 bases and the J gene lost 3 bases, with 13 bases spanning the gap. CDR3 nucleotide sequence: TGTGCCAGCATGGGGGACACCAACAATCAGCCCCAGCATTTT. This encodes CASMGDTNNQPQHF.

V usage is TRBV3-1 and J usage is TRBJ1-2, with 7 nucleotides matching TRBD1. In germline, CDR1 is LGHDT, CDR2 YNNKEL (reference sequence). The CDR3 runs 13 residues. The trim removed 9 bases at V and 8 bases at J, leaving 12 bases unmatched. Written as DNA, the CDR3 is TGTGCCAGTGGTGCCGGGACAGCGGGAGGCTACACCTTC. It specifies CASGAGTAGGYTF.

This clonotype was observed a handful of times. The chain has TRBV5-4 and TRBJ2-3; D tentatively reads TRBD1 or TRBD2 (5 bases each). V lost 4 bases, J lost 5 bases, and 20 bases lay in between. Looked up from germline, CDR1 is SGHNT and CDR2 is YYREEE (reference sequence). CDR3 length: 16 residues. The CDR3 spells CASSGTGTPAQDTQYF. The CDR3 bases are TGTGCCAGCAGCGGGACCGGGACCCCGGCACAAGATACGCAGTATTTT.

This chain uses TRBV14 with TRBJ2-3; D remains ambiguous. Germline CDR1 reads SGHDN; CDR2 reads FVKESK. V was trimmed by 0 bases and J by 5 bases, leaving 18 bases between them. The CDR3 contains 17 residues. CDR3 loop: CASSQDIPGLRRDTQYF. For the CDR3, the DNA is TGTGCCAGCAGCCAAGATATCCCAGGTCTACGACGAGATACGCAGTATTTT.

Sample share makes this clonotype large. The V and J genes are TRBV9 and TRBJ2-1, with TRBD2 identical over 11 bases. J lost 6 bases, V lost 3 bases, and 2 bases had no gene match. Germline V gives CDR1 SGDLS, CDR2 YYNGEE. CDR3 length: 14 amino acids. CDR3 coding DNA: TGTGCCAGCAGCGCGACTAGCGGGGCCAATGAGCAGTTCTTC. Residues: CASSATSGANEQFF.

This clonotype was seen more than once but under ten times. The chain recombines TRBV28 with TRBJ2-2; maybe TRBD2 (5 bases). This CDR3 is built from 14 residues. Trimming left V 7 bases short and J 2 bases short, with 11 bases between. Germline lookup yields CDR1 MDHEN and CDR2 SYDVKM. CDR3 sequence reads: CASNLGRNTGELFF. In DNA, the CDR3 is TGTGCCAGCAACCTGGGGAGAAACACCGGGGAGCTGTTTTTT.

The rearrangement uses TRBV5-8 and TRBJ1-1, with D perhaps TRBD1 (5 bases). The CDR3 loop spans 14 amino acids. With 6 bases removed from V and 4 bases from J, the gap between germline ends came to 16 bases. The germline gives CDR1 SGHTS, CDR2 YDEGEE. The CDR3 reads CASTLLRGSTEAFF. CDR3 nucleotide sequence: TGTGCCAGCACCCTCCTGAGGGGAAGCACTGAAGCTTTCTTT.

This sequence joins TRBV28 and TRBJ2-7, with a possible D match to TRBD2 (5 bases). The CDR3 contains 12 residues. Trimming left V 7 bases short and J 12 bases short, with 19 bases between. Germline CDR1 reads MDHEN; CDR2 reads SYDVKM. Here the CDR3 reads CASKSESGSGYF. The DNA of the CDR3 is TGTGCCAGCAAGTCCGAGTCGGGGTCAGGGTACTTC. Based on the CDR3 plus reference TRBV28 and TRBJ2-7, the full variable domain is DVKVTQSSRYLVKRTGEKVFLECVQDMDHENMFWYRQDPGLGLRLIYFSYDVKMKEKGDIPEGYSVSREKKERFSLILESASTNQTSMYLCASKSESGSGYFGPGTRLTVT.

This chain joins TRBV15 and TRBJ2-2; D is unresolved. Trimming took 3 bases from V and 2 from J, leaving 10 bases between them. The CDR3 sequence is 15 residues long. Germline V gene data show CDR1 as LNHNV and CDR2 as YYDKDF (reference sequence). This chain's CDR3 is CATSRAKSNTGELFF. In DNA form, the CDR3 reads TGTGCCACCAGCAGGGCCAAGAGTAACACCGGGGAGCTGTTTTTT. Complete variable domain (other parts from reference TRBV15 and TRBJ2-2): DAMVIQNPRYQVTQFGKPVTLSCSQTLNHNVMYWYQQKSSQAPKLLFHYYDKDFNNEADTPDNFQSRRPNTSFCFLDIRSPGLGDTAMYLCATSRAKSNTGELFFGEGSRLTVL.

V gene TRBV24-1 combines with J gene TRBJ1-6; the D is unclear. The CDR3 covers 13 residues. V shed 4 bases and J shed 10 bases, with 10 bases lying between them. Germline V gene data show CDR1 as KGHDR and CDR2 as SFDVKD. CDR3 DNA sequence: TGTGCCACCAGTGAATCCCCGACCTCACCCCTCCACTTT. Protein product: CATSESPTSPLHF.

This CDR3 is CASRSGEKLFF. CDR3 nucleotide sequence: TGTGCCAGCAGGAGCGGCGAAAAACTGTTTTTT. V usage is TRBV12-3 or TRBV12-4 and J usage is TRBJ1-4; D gene uncertain. V lost 6 bases to trimming and J lost 8 bases, with 7 bases between them. CDR3 length equals 11 residues.

The chain has TRBV12-3 or TRBV12-4 and TRBJ2-1; D not resolved. The V gene lost 3 bases and the J gene lost 7 bases, with 7 bases spanning the gap. The CDR3 covers 12 residues. CDR3 protein: CASSFGGNEQFF. In nucleotides, the CDR3 is TGTGCCAGCAGTTTTGGCGGAAATGAGCAGTTCTTC.

The V call is TRBV6-6, the J call TRBJ2-7, with D perhaps TRBD2 (5 bases). The CDR3 runs to 13 residues. The ends were cut back, 2 bases at V and 9 bases at J, with 14 bases in the middle. Germline V gene sequence: CDR1 MNHNY, CDR2 SVGAGI (reference sequence). CDR3 DNA: TGTGCCAGCAGTTACAGCCAGGACTTGGTGCAGTACTTC. It is translated as CASSYSQDLVQYF.

J is TRBJ2-2 and V is TRBV12-3 or TRBV12-4, with D perhaps TRBD1 or TRBD2 (5 bases each). V was trimmed by 3 bases and J by 4 bases, leaving 12 bases between them. The CDR3 extends over 15 amino acids. CDR3 loop: CASSFRMRGTGELFF. DNA of the CDR3: TGTGCCAGCAGTTTCAGGATGAGGGGCACCGGGGAGCTGTTTTTT.